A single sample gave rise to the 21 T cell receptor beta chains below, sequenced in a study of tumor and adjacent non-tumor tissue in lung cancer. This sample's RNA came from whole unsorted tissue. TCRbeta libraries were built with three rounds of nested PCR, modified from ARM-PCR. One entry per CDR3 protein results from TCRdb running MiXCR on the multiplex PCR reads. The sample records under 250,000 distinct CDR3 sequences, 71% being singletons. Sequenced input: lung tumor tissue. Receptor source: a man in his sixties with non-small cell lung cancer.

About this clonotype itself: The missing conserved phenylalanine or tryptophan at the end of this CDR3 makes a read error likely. The CDR3 nucleotides are TGTGCCATCAGCGAAGAGGGAGAGCAGTACTAC. It is translated as CAISEEGEQYY. The J gene is TRBJ2-7, the V gene TRBV10-3, with D perhaps TRBD2 (5 bases). Looked up from germline, CDR1 is ENHRY and CDR2 is SYGVKD. Trimming shortened V by 6 bases and J by 7 bases, and 10 bases separated the two germline ends. The CDR3 runs 11 residues.

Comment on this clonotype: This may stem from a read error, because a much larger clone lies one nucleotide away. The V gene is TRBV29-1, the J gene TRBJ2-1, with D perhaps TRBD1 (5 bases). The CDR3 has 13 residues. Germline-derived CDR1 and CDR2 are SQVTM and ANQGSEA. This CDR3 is CNVDSQGYNEQFF. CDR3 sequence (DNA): TGCAACGTTGACAGCCAAGGATACAATGAGCAGTTCTTC.

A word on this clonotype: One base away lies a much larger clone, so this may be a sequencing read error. The CDR3 spells CVSSNSGGGPYNEQFF. In nucleotides, the CDR3 is TGTGTCAGCAGTAATAGCGGGGGGGGCCCCTACAATGAGCAGTTCTTC. The gene calls are TRBV6-1 and TRBJ2-1; 11 bases match TRBD2. Germline V CDR1 and CDR2: MNHNS, SASEGT. This CDR3 has 16 residues.

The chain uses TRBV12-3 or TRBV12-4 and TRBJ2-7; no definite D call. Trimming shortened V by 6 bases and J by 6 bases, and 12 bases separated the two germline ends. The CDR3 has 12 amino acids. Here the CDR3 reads CASSSEPGEQYF. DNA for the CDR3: TGTGCCAGCAGCTCCGAACCGGGCGAGCAGTACTTC.

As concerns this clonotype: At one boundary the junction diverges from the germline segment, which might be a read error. The CDR3 is CRIVRPGASYNEQFF. CDR3 in DNA: TGCAGGATTGTTAGACCGGGGGCTTCCTACAATGAGCAGTTTTTC. The chain couples TRBV20-1 to TRBJ2-1, with D perhaps assigned TRBD1 or TRBD2 (6 bases each). Germline values: CDR1 DFQATT, CDR2 SNEGSKA (reference sequence). The CDR3 sequence is 15 residues long.

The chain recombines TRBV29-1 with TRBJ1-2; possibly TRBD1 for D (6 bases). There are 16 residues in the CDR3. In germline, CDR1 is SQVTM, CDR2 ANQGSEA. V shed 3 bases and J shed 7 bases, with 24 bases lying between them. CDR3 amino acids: CSVDRGTGSFIFGYTF. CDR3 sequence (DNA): TGCAGCGTTGATCGGGGTACAGGGAGCTTTATCTTTGGCTACACCTTC.

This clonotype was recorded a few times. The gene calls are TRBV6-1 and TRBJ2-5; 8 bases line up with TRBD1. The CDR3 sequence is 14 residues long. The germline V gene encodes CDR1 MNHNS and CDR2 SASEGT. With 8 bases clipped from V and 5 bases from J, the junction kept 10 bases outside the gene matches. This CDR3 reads CASGRQGMTETQYF. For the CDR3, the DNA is TGTGCCAGCGGCCGACAGGGGATGACGGAGACCCAGTACTTC.

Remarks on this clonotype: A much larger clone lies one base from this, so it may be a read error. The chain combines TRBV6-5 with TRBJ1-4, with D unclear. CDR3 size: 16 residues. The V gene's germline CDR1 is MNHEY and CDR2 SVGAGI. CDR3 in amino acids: CVSSKHGRATNEKLFF. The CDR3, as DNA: TGTGTCAGCAGTAAGCACGGACGGGCAACTAATGAAAAACTGTTTTTT.

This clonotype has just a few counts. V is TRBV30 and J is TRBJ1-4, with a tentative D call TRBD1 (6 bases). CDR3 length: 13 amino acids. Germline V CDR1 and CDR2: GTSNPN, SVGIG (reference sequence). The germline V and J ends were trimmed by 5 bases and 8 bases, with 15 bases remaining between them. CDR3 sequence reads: CAWERGRREKLFF. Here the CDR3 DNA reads TGTGCCTGGGAGCGGGGGCGGCGGGAAAAACTGTTTTTT.

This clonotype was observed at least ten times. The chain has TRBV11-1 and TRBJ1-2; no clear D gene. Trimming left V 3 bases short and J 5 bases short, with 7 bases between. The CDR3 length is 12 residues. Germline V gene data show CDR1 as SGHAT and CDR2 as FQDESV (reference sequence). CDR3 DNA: TGTGCCAGCAGCTTCGACAATTATGGCTACACCTTC. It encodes CASSFDNYGYTF.

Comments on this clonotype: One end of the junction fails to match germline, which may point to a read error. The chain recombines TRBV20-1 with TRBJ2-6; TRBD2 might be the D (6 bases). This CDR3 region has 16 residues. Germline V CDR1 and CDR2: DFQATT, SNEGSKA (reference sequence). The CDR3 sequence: CSTRDHGGSGANVLTF. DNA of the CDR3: TGCAGTACTAGAGACCACGGGGGCTCTGGGGCCAACGTCCTGACTTTC.

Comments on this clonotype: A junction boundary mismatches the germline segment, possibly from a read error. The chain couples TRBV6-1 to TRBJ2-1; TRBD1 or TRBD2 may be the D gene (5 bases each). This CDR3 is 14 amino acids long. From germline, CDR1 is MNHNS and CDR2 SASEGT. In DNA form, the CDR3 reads TGTGTCAGCATAGTTGGGAGAGCAGGGAATGAGCAGTTCTTC. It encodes CVSIVGRAGNEQFF.

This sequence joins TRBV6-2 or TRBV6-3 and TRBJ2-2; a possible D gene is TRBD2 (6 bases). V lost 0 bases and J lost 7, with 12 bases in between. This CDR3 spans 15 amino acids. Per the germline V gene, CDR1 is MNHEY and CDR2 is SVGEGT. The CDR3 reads CASSYSTSYSGELFF. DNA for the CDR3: TGTGCCAGCAGTTACTCGACTAGTTACAGCGGGGAGCTGTTTTTT.

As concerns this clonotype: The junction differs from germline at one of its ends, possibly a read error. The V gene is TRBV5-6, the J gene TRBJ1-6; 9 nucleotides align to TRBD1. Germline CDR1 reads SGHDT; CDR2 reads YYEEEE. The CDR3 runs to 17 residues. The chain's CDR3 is CASSLPQGADYNSHLHF. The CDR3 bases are TGTGCCAGCAGCCTACCACAGGGGGCAGATTATAATTCACACCTCCACTTT. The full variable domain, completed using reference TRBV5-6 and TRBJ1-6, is DAGVTQSPTHLIKTRGQQVTLRCSPKSGHDTVSWYQQALGQGPQFIFQYYEEEERQRGNFPDRFSGHQFPNYSSELNVNALLLGDSALYLCASSLPQGADYNSHLHFGNGTRLTVT.

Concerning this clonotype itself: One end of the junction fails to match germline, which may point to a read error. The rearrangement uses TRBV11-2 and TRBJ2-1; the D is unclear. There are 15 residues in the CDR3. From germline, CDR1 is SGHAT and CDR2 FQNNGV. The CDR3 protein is CTSSLNPSSGSEQFF. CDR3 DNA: TGTACCAGCAGCTTAAATCCCTCGTCGGGCTCTGAGCAGTTCTTC.

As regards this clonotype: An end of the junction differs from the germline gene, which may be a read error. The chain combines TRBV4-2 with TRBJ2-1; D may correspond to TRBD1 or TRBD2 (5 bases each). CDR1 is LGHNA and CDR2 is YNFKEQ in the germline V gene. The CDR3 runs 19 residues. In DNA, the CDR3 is TGTGCCACCAGCCATGATCAATGGGGCGGAACGGGGTCCTACAATGAGCAGTTCTTC. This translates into CATSHDQWGGTGSYNEQFF.

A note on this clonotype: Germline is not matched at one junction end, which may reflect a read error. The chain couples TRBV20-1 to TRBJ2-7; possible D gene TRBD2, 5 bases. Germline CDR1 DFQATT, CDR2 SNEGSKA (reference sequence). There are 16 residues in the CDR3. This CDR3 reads CTARDSSSGSSYEQYF. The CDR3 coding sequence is TGCACTGCTAGAGACTCGAGTAGTGGGAGTTCCTACGAGCAGTACTTC.

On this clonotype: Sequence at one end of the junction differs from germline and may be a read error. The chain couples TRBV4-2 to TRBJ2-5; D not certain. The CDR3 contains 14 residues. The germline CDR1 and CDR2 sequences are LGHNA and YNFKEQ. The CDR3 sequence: CACSQDAIQETQYF. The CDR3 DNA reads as TGTGCCTGCAGCCAAGACGCTATCCAAGAGACCCAGTATTTC.

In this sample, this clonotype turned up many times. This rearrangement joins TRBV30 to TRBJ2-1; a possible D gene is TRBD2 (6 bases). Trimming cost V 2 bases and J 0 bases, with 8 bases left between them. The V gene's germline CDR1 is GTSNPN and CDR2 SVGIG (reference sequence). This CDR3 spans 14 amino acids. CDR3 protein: CAWSRGSSYNEQFF. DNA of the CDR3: TGTGCCTGGAGTCGGGGGAGCTCCTACAATGAGCAGTTCTTC.

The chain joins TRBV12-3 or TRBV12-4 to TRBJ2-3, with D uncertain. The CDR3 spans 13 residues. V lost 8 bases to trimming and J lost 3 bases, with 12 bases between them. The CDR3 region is CASCLGSTDTQYF. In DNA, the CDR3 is TGTGCCAGCTGCCTAGGTAGTACAGATACGCAGTATTTT.

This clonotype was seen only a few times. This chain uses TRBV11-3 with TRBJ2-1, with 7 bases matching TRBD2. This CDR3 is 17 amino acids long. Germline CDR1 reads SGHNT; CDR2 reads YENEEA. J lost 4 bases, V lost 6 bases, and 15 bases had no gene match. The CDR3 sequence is CASSHRRGGSGYNEQFF. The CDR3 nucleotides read TGTGCCAGCAGTCACAGGAGAGGCGGGAGTGGTTACAATGAGCAGTTCTTC.